These 20 T cell receptor beta chains came from one sample sequenced in a study of T cells in Graves' hyperthyroidism and ophthalmopathy. Amplified TCR beta CDR3 regions came from RNA transcripts. HTBI primers were used for first-round RT-PCR of the TCR CDR3. TCRdb re-called the multiplex PCR reads through MiXCR, storing one row per CDR3 protein. The sample yields roughly 400,000 distinct CDR3 sequences, 11% to 15% seen once. Sequenced input: blood. These receptor sequences come from a man in his forties or fifties with Graves' ophthalmopathy.

This clonotype was counted many times. The CDR3 region is CASSQYRDKPYNEQFF. CDR3 DNA sequence: TGTGCCAGCAGCCAATATCGGGACAAACCCTACAATGAGCAGTTCTTC. The V gene is TRBV3-1, the J gene TRBJ2-1; tentatively, D is TRBD1 (6 bases). The CDR3 length is 16 residues. V was clipped by 2 bases and J by 2 bases, with 13 bases between them. Germline assignment: CDR1 LGHDT and CDR2 YNNKEL (reference sequence).

This clonotype has ten or more counts. The chain employs TRBV28 and TRBJ1-2; D unclear. The CDR3 is made up of 11 amino acids. V lost 11 bases, J lost 2 bases, and 9 bases lay in between. Per the germline V gene, CDR1 is MDHEN and CDR2 is SYDVKM. The CDR3 DNA reads as TGTGCCTCTGAGGGAAACTATGGCTACACCTTC. It yields the protein CASEGNYGYTF.

This clonotype came up many times. The chain carries TRBV30 and TRBJ1-6; 8 bases line up with TRBD1. This CDR3 comprises 17 residues. The germline V gene has CDR1 GTSNPN and CDR2 SVGIG (reference sequence). V was pared by 2 bases and J by 8 bases, with 14 bases of the junction left unmatched. The chain's CDR3 is CAWSKPGQVRVDSPLHF. In DNA, the CDR3 is TGTGCCTGGAGTAAACCGGGACAGGTGAGGGTGGATTCACCCCTCCACTTT.

This clonotype was seen many times. The chain combines TRBV5-1 with TRBJ2-1, with unresolved D. This CDR3 is 14 amino acids long. Germline CDR1 SGHRS, CDR2 YFSETQ. The V gene lost 1 base and the J gene lost 8 bases, with 13 bases spanning the gap. The CDR3 loop is CASSLYSPAHEQFF. The CDR3 DNA reads TGCGCCAGCAGCTTGTATTCCCCCGCCCATGAGCAGTTCTTC. Drawing the rest from reference TRBV5-1 and TRBJ2-1, the complete variable domain is KAGVTQTPRYLIKTRGQQVTLSCSPISGHRSVSWYQQTPGQGLQFLFEYFSETQRNKGNFPGRFSGRQFSNSRSEMNVSTLELGDSALYLCASSLYSPAHEQFFGPGTRLTVL.

This clonotype showed up many times. The chain links TRBV18 to TRBJ1-1, with TRBD1 matching 10 bases. The CDR3 covers 15 residues. Trimming at V came to 3 bases and at J to 3 bases, leaving 4 bases not matched to a gene. The germline CDR1 and CDR2 sequences are KGHSH and LQKENI. The CDR3 region is CASSPKTGGHTEAFF. The CDR3 DNA follows: TGTGCCAGCTCACCGAAGACAGGGGGCCACACTGAAGCTTTCTTT.

In its sample, this clonotype was seen a few times. The junction differs from germline at one of its ends, possibly a read error. The chain combines TRBV7-9 with TRBJ2-1; TRBD2 is a possible D gene (6 bases). CDR1 and CDR2 (germline): SEHNR, FQNEAQ (reference sequence). The length of the CDR3 is 15 residues. The CDR3 reads CASSPSDSSYNEQLF. The DNA for the CDR3 is TGTGCCAGCAGCCCTAGCGATAGCTCCTACAATGAGCAGCTCTTC.

This clonotype appeared many times. The rearrangement joins TRBV25-1 to TRBJ2-4; TRBD1 matches 8 bases. The CDR3 has 17 amino acids. Germline loops: CDR1 MGHDK, CDR2 SYGVNS. With V trimmed by 8 bases and J by 0 bases, 12 bases remained unmatched. The CDR3 spells CASLGDRSSLAKNIQYF. CDR3 DNA sequence: TGTGCCAGCCTGGGGGACAGGTCTTCGCTAGCCAAAAACATTCAGTACTTC.

This clonotype was observed at least ten times. The genes are TRBV12-3 or TRBV12-4 and TRBJ2-7, with TRBD1 matching over 7 bases. After removal of 5 bases from V and 1 base from J, the junction contained 2 bases not matched to a gene. This CDR3 has 13 residues. In DNA, the CDR3 is TGTGCCAGCAGTCAGGGACAGTCCTACGAGCAGTACTTC. Translation: CASSQGQSYEQYF.

This clonotype was seen many times. The chain combines TRBV9 with TRBJ1-1, with D perhaps TRBD1 (5 bases). From germline, CDR1 is SGDLS and CDR2 YYNGEE. V lost 2 bases, J lost 2 bases, and 16 bases lay in between. CDR3 length: 16 amino acids. The CDR3 coding sequence is TGTGCCAGCAGCGTTGGGGACGGTGGGGGTAACACTGAAGCTTTCTTT. It translates to CASSVGDGGGNTEAFF.

This clonotype was counted at least ten times. V is TRBV6-1 and J is TRBJ2-7; 10 positions agree with TRBD2. Unmatched junction bases numbered 0, after V lost 3 bases and J lost 4 bases. The germline CDR1 and CDR2 sequences are MNHNS and SASEGT. The CDR3 loop spans 13 amino acids. The CDR3 loop is CASSEGLAYEQYF. DNA for the CDR3: TGTGCCAGCAGTGAGGGACTAGCGTACGAGCAGTACTTC.

This clonotype appeared many times. The chain is built from TRBV24-1 and TRBJ2-2; a possible D gene is TRBD1 (7 bases). CDR3 size: 18 residues. The V end lost 6 bases, the J end lost 0 bases, and 19 bases lay between the germline ends. CDR1 and CDR2 from the germline V gene are KGHDR and SFDVKD. The CDR3 DNA reads TGTGCCACCAGTAAGTACAGGGGAGGTGGCGCGAACACCGGGGAGCTGTTTTTT. This translates into CATSKYRGGGANTGELFF.

A few counts support this clonotype. The V gene is TRBV29-1, the J gene TRBJ2-7; D may be TRBD2 (6 bases). CDR1 is SQVTM, CDR2 ANQGSEA, per germline. V was trimmed by 3 bases and J by 0 bases, leaving 9 bases between them. CDR3 length: 13 residues. The CDR3 reads CSVDSGGSYEQYF. The CDR3 coding sequence is TGCAGCGTTGATAGCGGAGGCTCCTACGAGCAGTACTTC.

This clonotype was seen repeatedly, ten times or more. In DNA, the CDR3 is TGTGCCAGCATTTCGCTCCGTGGTTCTCAGCCCCAGCATTTT. Translating it yields CASISLRGSQPQHF. The V and J genes are TRBV6-1 and TRBJ1-5; D uncertain. V gave up 7 bases and J gave up 6 bases, with 16 bases separating them. Germline CDR1 MNHNS, CDR2 SASEGT. There are 14 residues in the CDR3.

The DNA for the CDR3 is TGTGCCAGCAGCTTAAGGGCGGGCGGGTTCTCTCTAGCCAAAAACATTCAGTACTTC. Its protein is CASSLRAGGFSLAKNIQYF. V and J are TRBV11-2 and TRBJ2-4, with D perhaps TRBD2 (5 bases). The CDR3 extends over 19 amino acids. Trimming removed 2 bases at V and 0 bases at J, with 20 bases between. Germline CDR1 is SGHAT and CDR2 is FQNNGV.

The table lists this clonotype with a few counts. The chain joins TRBV7-9 to TRBJ1-1; D not certain. The CDR3 length is 13 residues. Germline-derived CDR1 and CDR2 are SEHNR and FQNEAQ (reference sequence). Trimming removed 4 bases at V and 3 bases at J, with 9 bases between. The CDR3 nucleotides are TGTGCCAGCAGCTCAAACACTCACACTGAAGCTTTCTTT. It specifies CASSSNTHTEAFF. Full variable domain (rest looked up from reference TRBV7-9 and TRBJ1-1): DTGVSQNPRHKITKRGQNVTFRCDPISEHNRLYWYRQTLGQGPEFLTYFQNEAQLEKSRLLSDRFSAERPKGSFSTLEIQRTEQGDSAMYLCASSSNTHTEAFFGQGTRLTVV.

The sample holds a few counts of this clonotype. This chain uses TRBV6-1 with TRBJ2-1, with D tentatively TRBD2 (6 bases). Germline loops: CDR1 MNHNS, CDR2 SASEGT. The CDR3 extends over 16 amino acids. V lost 6 bases and J 1 base, leaving 16 bases between the germline ends. CDR3 nucleotides: TGTGCCAGCAGAACGCCCGAAGCGGGTTCCTACAATGAGCAGTTCTTC. It specifies CASRTPEAGSYNEQFF.

The chain couples TRBV15 to TRBJ1-3; D is perhaps TRBD1 (5 bases). This CDR3 is built from 15 residues. Germline lookup yields CDR1 LNHNV and CDR2 YYDKDF (reference sequence). The V and J ends lost 1 base and 3 bases respectively, with 10 bases between them. CDR3 nucleotide sequence: TGTGCCACCAGCAGAGGTGGCAGGGTTGGAAACACCATATATTTT. As protein: CATSRGGRVGNTIYF.

The rearrangement links TRBV7-9 to TRBJ1-4, with 10 bases matching TRBD1. Losses at the gene ends were 4 bases for V and 7 bases for J; bases not matched to a gene: 3. The CDR3 has 14 amino acids. The germline gives CDR1 SEHNR, CDR2 FQNEAQ (reference sequence). CDR3 sequence (DNA): TGTGCCAGCAGCTCCGGGACAGGGGCTGAAAAACTGTTTTTT. The encoded protein is CASSSGTGAEKLFF.

Turning to this clonotype: Since a much larger clone is just one base distant, this may be a read error. The chain's CDR3 is CASANLVGDTGELFF. The CDR3 DNA reads as TGTGCCAGCGCTAATCTAGTGGGTGACACCGGGGAGCTGTTTTTT. This chain connects TRBV6-2 or TRBV6-3 to TRBJ2-2, with D unresolved. This CDR3 comprises 15 residues. Germline V gene data show CDR1 as MNHEY and CDR2 as SVGEGT. V was trimmed by 8 bases and J by 3 bases, leaving 16 bases between them.

This clonotype was detected only a few times. The CDR3 loop reads CAISGDTFSGNTIYF. As DNA, the CDR3 is TGTGCCATCAGTGGGGACACCTTCTCTGGAAACACCATATATTTT. The chain is built from TRBV10-3 and TRBJ1-3; perhaps TRBD1 as D (6 bases). Per germline, CDR1 ENHRY and CDR2 SYGVKD. Trimming took off 4 bases at V and 0 bases at J, with 10 bases between the two ends. This CDR3 is built from 15 residues.